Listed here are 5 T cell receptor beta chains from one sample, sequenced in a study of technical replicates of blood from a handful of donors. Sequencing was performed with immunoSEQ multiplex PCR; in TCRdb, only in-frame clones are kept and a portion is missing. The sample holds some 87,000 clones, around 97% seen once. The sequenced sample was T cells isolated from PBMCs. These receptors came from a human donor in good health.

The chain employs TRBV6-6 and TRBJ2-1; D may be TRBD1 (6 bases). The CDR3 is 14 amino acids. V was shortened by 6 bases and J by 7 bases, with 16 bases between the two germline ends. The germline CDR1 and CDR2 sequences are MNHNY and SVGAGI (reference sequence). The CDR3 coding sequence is TGTGCCAGCAGCTTTACAGGGTTGGAAAATGAGCAGTTCTTC. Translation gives CASSFTGLENEQFF.

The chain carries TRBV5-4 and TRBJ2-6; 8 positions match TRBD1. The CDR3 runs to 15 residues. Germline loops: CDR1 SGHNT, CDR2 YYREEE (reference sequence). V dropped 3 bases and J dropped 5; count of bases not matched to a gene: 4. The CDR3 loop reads CASSSGGPWANVLTF. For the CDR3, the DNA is TGTGCCAGCAGCTCAGGGGGCCCCTGGGCCAACGTCCTGACTTTC.

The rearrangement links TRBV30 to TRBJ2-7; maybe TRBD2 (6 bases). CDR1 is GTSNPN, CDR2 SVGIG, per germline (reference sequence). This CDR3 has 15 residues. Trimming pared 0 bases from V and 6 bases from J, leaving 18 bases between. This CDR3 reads CAWSVVGGVFREQYF. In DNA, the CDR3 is TGTGCCTGGAGTGTAGTAGGCGGGGTCTTTCGCGAGCAGTACTTC.

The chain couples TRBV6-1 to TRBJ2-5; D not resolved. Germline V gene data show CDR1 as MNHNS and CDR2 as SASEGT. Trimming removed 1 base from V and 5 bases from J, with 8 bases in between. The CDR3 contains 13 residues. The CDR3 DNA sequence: TGTGCCAGCAGTGAAGGAGTCTGGGAGACCCAGTACTTC. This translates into CASSEGVWETQYF.

This CDR3 reads CASSESTTGLFNEQYF. The CDR3 DNA reads TGCGCCAGCAGTGAGTCGACGACAGGGTTATTCAACGAGCAGTACTTC. V is TRBV10-1 and J is TRBJ2-7, with 7 positions matching TRBD1. The length of the CDR3 is 16 residues. The trim removed 0 bases at V and 5 bases at J, leaving 10 bases unmatched. Germline CDR1 WNHNN, CDR2 SYGVQD (reference sequence).